This TCR beta chain was sequenced for a study of blood T cell repertoires in COVID-19. TCRdb's copy holds only in-frame clones and misses some; the assay was immunoSEQ multiplex PCR. The table lists approximately 54,000 clones, more than 90% of them singletons. This TCR was sampled from a man aged 50 or older with acute or convalescent COVID-19. Sequenced sample: peripheral blood.

Written as DNA, the CDR3 is TGCGCCAGCAGCCAAGAGGTTGCGGTGAACGGTGAAGCTTTCTTT. Translated: CASSQEVAVNGEAFF. V usage is TRBV4-1 and J usage is TRBJ1-1; D is unclear. The CDR3 extends over 15 amino acids. CDR1 and CDR2 (germline): MGHRA, YSYEKL. Trimming stripped 0 bases from V and 7 bases from J, with 15 bases between.